The present T cell receptor beta chain was sequenced within a study of OX40 agonist ivuxolimab in advanced cancers. In terms of the full investigation: The costimulatory receptor OX40 (CD134) was targeted by ivuxolimab, a fully human IgG2 agonistic monoclonal antibody. Peripheral TCRbeta sequencing aimed to test whether ivuxolimab altered TCR sequence diversity and caused clonal T-cell expansion. Of the roughly 53 patients in dose escalation, around 19 had hepatocellular carcinoma, some 15 had melanoma, 9 had renal cell carcinoma and 9 had head and neck cancer. Patients were allowed to have had prior anti-PD-1, anti-PD-L1 or anti-CTLA-4 therapy, and approximately 43% of the dose-escalation patients had previously received checkpoint inhibitors. A male proportion of nearly 85% and a mean age of 60 years, ranging from 23 to 79, were recorded for the dose-escalation cohort. Three dose-escalation patients achieved partial responses, one with hepatocellular carcinoma and two with cutaneous melanoma. The monotherapy dose-escalation portion (N ≈ 56 patients) of the phase I ivuxolimab trial is reported in the paper. Intravenous ivuxolimab was administered to patients every 2 weeks at six dose levels: 0.01, 0.1, 0.3, 1.5, 3 and 10 mg/kg.

Genomic DNA was isolated from the sorted cells so that the TCRbeta CDR3 region could be sequenced. The immunoSEQ Assay was used for sequencing of TCRbeta CDR3 regions. As stored in TCRdb, this immuneACCESS dataset retains in-frame rearrangements with V and J assigned. A fraction of the clones does not appear; measured against another copy, unresolved V genes explain less than half of the discrepancy, and the remainder lacks a known reason. This sample gives thousands of clones in total; roughly 73% of them show up just once. Of the sample, 20% to 30% falls within the top ten clones. Including the terminal cysteine and phenylalanine, the CDR3 comprises 14 residues. This entry keeps only the CDR3 DNA: 42 bases, framed from base 1. Trimming costs V 2 bases and J 2 bases, and their ends lie 10 bases apart. CDR1 and CDR2 are read off the germline V gene as SGHTS and YDEGEE. Regarding this clone: The target of this receptor is not known. Qualities for individual bases were not recorded, and no much larger clone is one base off.

The research as a whole found: After ivuxolimab, expanded clones were on average more numerous among CD8+ T cells than among CD4+ T cells. The antigen specificity of the peripheral T cells that underwent clonal expansion was not determined. In the 0.1-3.0 mg/kg groups, partial responders were among the patients with the lowest normalized peripheral clonal expansion, particularly in CD8+ T cells. Low levels of normalized T-cell clonal expansion were also shown by some nonresponding patients. At doses of 0.1 to 3.0 mg/kg, clonal expansion of both CD4+ and CD8+ T cells in blood was seen between baseline and week 6.

The trial excluded patients who had a history of autoimmune disease or who were on systemic immunosuppression. In every dose cohort, peripheral blood was drawn for TCR sequencing at baseline, cycle 4 day 1, and cycle 7 day 1. Samples came from an open-label, multicenter, first-in-human phase I dose-escalation trial of ivuxolimab. Adults with locally advanced or metastatic head and neck squamous cell, hepatocellular, melanoma or renal cell carcinoma were enrolled in the trial. CD4+ and CD8+ T cells were sorted separately from peripheral blood before TCR sequencing. The origin of this receptor is an adult with an advanced solid tumor such as melanoma, head and neck, liver or kidney cancer. Sample: CD4+ or CD8+ T cells sorted from blood, taken in a trial of the OX40 agonist ivuxolimab. Here the chain combines TRBV5-8 and TRBJ1-1; possibly the D gene is TRBD1, per 6 matching bases. The bases are TGTGCCAGCAGCTTTGGACAGTATAACACTGAAGCTTTCTTT. It encodes CASSFGQYNTEAFF.